This T cell receptor (beta chain) was obtained from a study of blood T cell repertoires in COVID-19. Study context: Sites in the United States, Italy and Spain provided acute and convalescent COVID-19 samples. Sources were T cells, B-cell-depleted T cells, or PBMCs; the material itself was cDNA or gDNA.

Measured with immunoSEQ multiplex PCR; TCRdb has only the in-frame clones, and not every one. The table lists under 450,000 clones, 65% to 90% of them singletons. Germline CDR1 and CDR2: ENHRY and SYGVKD. Trimming cost V 7 bases and J 4 bases; bases outside gene matches: 9. The CDR3 extends over 15 amino acids. Enrolment of Seattle patients took place during active infection, and they were followed longitudinally. This clonotype was obtained from a woman aged 60-75 years with COVID-19, enrolled during active disease. The chain links TRBV10-3 to TRBJ1-1, with TRBD1 identical over 10 bases. Sample: peripheral blood. CDR3 sequence: CAIMRQGARGTEAFF. Written as DNA, the CDR3 is TGTGCCATCATGAGACAGGGGGCGCGAGGCACTGAAGCTTTCTTT.